This T cell receptor (beta chain) is from a study of blood T cell repertoires in COVID-19. The wider study: PBMCs, B-cell-depleted T cells, or T cells provided the cDNA or gDNA that made up the material.

V was pared by 0 bases and J by 8 bases, with 11 bases between. There are 13 residues in the CDR3. CDR1 is GTSNPN and CDR2 is SVGIG in the germline V gene (reference sequence). Sequencing was performed with immunoSEQ multiplex PCR; in TCRdb, only in-frame clones are kept and a portion is missing. Among around 60,000 clones listed, around 87% were seen once. This receptor was identified in a woman aged 60-75 years with COVID-19, enrolled during active disease. The chain uses TRBV30 and TRBJ1-5; D might be TRBD1 (6 bases). Sequencing used peripheral blood. CDR3 nucleotides: TGTGCCTGGAGTGTACGGGGGGCAAAGCCCCAGCATTTT. Translating gives CAWSVRGAKPQHF. Full variable domain (outside the CDR3, taken from reference TRBV30 and TRBJ1-5): SQTIHQWPATLVQPVGSPLSLECTVEGTSNPNLYWYRQAAGRGLQLLFYSVGIGQISSEVPQNLSASRPQDRQFILSSKKLLLSDSGFYLCAWSVRGAKPQHFGDGTRLSIL.